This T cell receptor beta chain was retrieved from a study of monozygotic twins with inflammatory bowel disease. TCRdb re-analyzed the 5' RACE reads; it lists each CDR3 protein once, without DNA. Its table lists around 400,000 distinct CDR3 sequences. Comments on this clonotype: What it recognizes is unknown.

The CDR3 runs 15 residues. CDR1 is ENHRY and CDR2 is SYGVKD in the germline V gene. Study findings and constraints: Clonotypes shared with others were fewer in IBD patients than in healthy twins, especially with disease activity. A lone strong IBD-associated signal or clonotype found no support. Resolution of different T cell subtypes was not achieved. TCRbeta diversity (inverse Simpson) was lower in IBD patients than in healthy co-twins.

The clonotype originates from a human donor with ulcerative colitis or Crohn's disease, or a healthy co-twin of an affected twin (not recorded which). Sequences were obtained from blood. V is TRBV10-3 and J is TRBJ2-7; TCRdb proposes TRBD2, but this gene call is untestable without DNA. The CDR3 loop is CAISRSTSGIYEQYF.